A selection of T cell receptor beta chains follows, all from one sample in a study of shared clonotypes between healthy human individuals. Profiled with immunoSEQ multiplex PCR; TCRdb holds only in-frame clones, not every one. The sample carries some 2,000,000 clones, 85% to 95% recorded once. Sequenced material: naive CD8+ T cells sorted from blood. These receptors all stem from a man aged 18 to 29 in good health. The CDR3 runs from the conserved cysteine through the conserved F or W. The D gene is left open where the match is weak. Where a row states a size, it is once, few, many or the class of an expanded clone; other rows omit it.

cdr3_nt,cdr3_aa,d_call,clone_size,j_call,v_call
TGTGCCAGCAACTTCGGAGGGCGGATGAACACTGAAGCTTTCTTT,CASNFGGRMNTEAFF,NA,NA,TRBJ1-1,TRBV5-6
TGTGCCAGTAGTATGGGCGTCGCTAGCAATCAGCCCCAGCATTTT,CASSMGVASNQPQHF,NA,NA,TRBJ1-5,TRBV19
TGTGCCAGCAGCTACAGCGGGTCCTCCTACAATGAGCAGTTCTTC,CASSYSGSSYNEQFF,NA,NA,TRBJ2-1,TRBV7-3
TGTGCCAGCAGTTGGAGTTACTCCGGGAACACTGAAGCTTTCTTT,CASSWSYSGNTEAFF,NA,NA,TRBJ1-1,TRBV2
TGCGCCAGCAGCCAAGTGGGGGCCGGCTACGAGCAGTACTTC,CASSQVGAGYEQYF,NA,NA,TRBJ2-7,TRBV4-1
TGCGCCAGCAGTGATAGTCCTAGCGGCACAGATACGCAGTATTTT,CASSDSPSGTDTQYF,NA,NA,TRBJ2-3,TRBV10-1
TGTGCCAGCTCACCCTCAGCGGGGGATACCGGGGAGCTGTTTTTT,CASSPSAGDTGELFF,TRBD2,NA,TRBJ2-2,TRBV18
TGTGCCAGCAGCTTAGGCGGAACATACGAGCAGTACTTC,CASSLGGTYEQYF,NA,NA,TRBJ2-7,TRBV7-8
TGCGCCAGCAGCTCGGGTTCTGGATACTCTGGAAACACCATATATTTT,CASSSGSGYSGNTIYF,NA,once,TRBJ1-3,TRBV5-1
TGTGCCAGCAGCTCCCACTACGGGGACTCCTACAATGAGCAGTTCTTC,CASSSHYGDSYNEQFF,NA,NA,TRBJ2-1,TRBV7-8
TGTGCCAGCACCTCCTTGGGGACAGGGGAAAACACCATATATTTT,CASTSLGTGENTIYF,TRBD1,NA,TRBJ1-3,TRBV27
TGCGCCAGCAGCCCGGGACTAGCGGGACACAATGAGCAGTTCTTC,CASSPGLAGHNEQFF,TRBD2,NA,TRBJ2-1,TRBV4-3
TGTGCCTGGAGTCGAACCGGGGAGCTGTTTTTT,CAWSRTGELFF,NA,few,TRBJ2-2,TRBV30
TGTGCCAGAGGCAGGGATCCCTACGAGCAGTACTTC,CARGRDPYEQYF,NA,NA,TRBJ2-7,TRBV27
TGCGCCAGCAGCCAATTCAGGGGCTACGAGCAGTACTTC,CASSQFRGYEQYF,NA,NA,TRBJ2-7,TRBV4-1
TGTGCCAGCAGCTCCCCCCCCGGACAGGCCTCCTACGAGCAGTACTTC,CASSSPPGQASYEQYF,TRBD1,NA,TRBJ2-7,TRBV7-6
TGTGCCAGCCAAAGAGTAGCGGGGGCCACTGAAGCTTTCTTT,CASQRVAGATEAFF,NA,NA,TRBJ1-1,TRBV9
TGTGCCAGCAGCTTAGCGGGGGTAGGCTACGAGCAGTACTTC,CASSLAGVGYEQYF,NA,NA,TRBJ2-7,TRBV7-2
TGTGCCAGCAGGGAAACAGGGGGCTATGGCTACACCTTC,CASRETGGYGYTF,TRBD1,NA,TRBJ1-2,TRBV6-5
TGTGCCAGCAGCCAGAACAAGAGACCCCAGTACTTC,CASSQNKRPQYF,NA,NA,TRBJ2-5,TRBV7-9
TGTGCCAGCAGCTTGATAAGCGGGAGATCCTACGAGCAGTACTTC,CASSLISGRSYEQYF,TRBD2,NA,TRBJ2-7,TRBV5-6
TGTGCCAGCAGTTTGTCGCCAATTGGGGTTCAGTTCTTC,CASSLSPIGVQFF,NA,once,TRBJ2-1,TRBV27
TGTGCCAGCAGCTTACGCCAAGAGACCCAGTACTTC,CASSLRQETQYF,NA,few,TRBJ2-5,TRBV7-2
TGTGCCAGCAGCTTGGCACAGGGGCGGGAGCAGTACTTC,CASSLAQGREQYF,TRBD1,NA,TRBJ2-7,TRBV5-4
TGTGCCATCAGTGAGTCGTTCTCGCCTAGCGGATCCTACGAGCAGTACTTC,CAISESFSPSGSYEQYF,TRBD2,NA,TRBJ2-7,TRBV10-3
TGTGCCAGCAGCAGCTCCTACGAGCAGTACTTC,CASSSSYEQYF,NA,NA,TRBJ2-7,TRBV27
TGTGCCAGCAGCTCCTCGACAGGGTCCTTCACAGATACGCAGTATTTT,CASSSSTGSFTDTQYF,TRBD1,NA,TRBJ2-3,TRBV7-8
TGCGCCAGCAGCCCAGCGAGGGACTTCGAAATCTCCTACGAGCAGTACTTC,CASSPARDFEISYEQYF,NA,NA,TRBJ2-7,TRBV4-3
TGTGCCAGCAGCTTGGGCGGCAGCGAGCAGTACTTC,CASSLGGSEQYF,NA,NA,TRBJ2-7,TRBV5-6
TGTGCCAGCAGTGCTAGGGTATTGGAAGAGACCCAGTACTTC,CASSARVLEETQYF,NA,NA,TRBJ2-5,TRBV28
TGTGCCAGCAGTGGCGGGAGTAGGAACGAGCAGTACTTC,CASSGGSRNEQYF,TRBD2,NA,TRBJ2-7,TRBV27
TGTGCCAGCAGTGATTTAGGGGGGGAAGAGACCCAGTACTTC,CASSDLGGEETQYF,NA,NA,TRBJ2-5,TRBV2
TGTGCCACCAGCAGAGAGATGGAAGGACTACAAGAGACCCAGTACTTC,CATSREMEGLQETQYF,NA,NA,TRBJ2-5,TRBV15
TGTGCCAGCAGCTTGGGGTTCGGGGGTGAAGCTTTCTTT,CASSLGFGGEAFF,NA,NA,TRBJ1-1,TRBV5-6
TGCGCCAGCAGCCAAGGCGCGGGCACAGATACGCAGTATTTT,CASSQGAGTDTQYF,NA,NA,TRBJ2-3,TRBV4-1
TGTGCCAGCAGTGAAGGGGGTGCCGGACAAGAGACCCAGTACTTC,CASSEGGAGQETQYF,NA,NA,TRBJ2-5,TRBV2
TGTGCCAGCAGCTTCACCCAGGGGTTGAACACTGAAGCTTTCTTT,CASSFTQGLNTEAFF,NA,NA,TRBJ1-1,TRBV7-9
TGTGCCAGCAGTGTCCCCACGGGGCGTGAAAAACTGTTTTTT,CASSVPTGREKLFF,NA,NA,TRBJ1-4,TRBV25-1
TGTGCCAGCAGCTTGGGAGCTAGCGGGACTAGCTACAATGAGCAGTTCTTC,CASSLGASGTSYNEQFF,TRBD2,NA,TRBJ2-1,TRBV5-8
TGTGCCAGCAGCCCCGCCCCCGCGAGCACAGATACGCAGTATTTT,CASSPAPASTDTQYF,NA,NA,TRBJ2-3,TRBV5-6
TGTGCCAGCAGCTTGGACAGGGGGCTCTACGAGCAGTACTTC,CASSLDRGLYEQYF,TRBD1,NA,TRBJ2-7,TRBV5-4